This T cell receptor (beta chain) derives from a study of identical twins. This clonotype was counted between two and nine times. Antigen unknown. The CDR3 runs to 13 residues. V was shortened by 2 bases and J by 5 bases, with 9 bases between the two germline ends. Germline lookup yields CDR1 LGHNT and CDR2 FRNRAP. General observations from the study: Cross-sectional statistical analysis, not tracking of the same donors, underpinned the conclusions. Sequences that were out-of-frame, alpha and twin-shared displayed an excess of low generation probability.

TCRdb re-analysed the 5' RACE reads in MiXCR, keeping a single row per CDR3 protein. The data hold approximately 190,000 distinct CDR3 sequences, with roughly 15% observed a single time. The data were also submitted as part of a second study, on T cells expressing NK-cell markers. That paper notes: HCMV seropositivity characterized seven of the eight sequenced donors, and seronegativity one.

The sequenced sample consisted of CD8+ T cells sorted from blood. This chain joins TRBV12-5 and TRBJ2-5; D could derive from TRBD1 or TRBD2 (5 bases each). This receptor was taken from a woman younger than 35 in good health. The CDR3 nucleotides are TGTGCTAGTGGTTTGAACAGGAGGGAGACCCAGTACTTC. It codes for CASGLNRRETQYF.